A selection of T cell receptor beta chains follows, all from one sample in a study of shared clonotypes between healthy human individuals. The repertoire was sequenced with immunoSEQ multiplex PCR; TCRdb's copy has only in-frame clones and lacks some. This table holds around 650,000 clones, 90% to 97% found once. Sequenced sample: naive CD8+ T cells sorted from blood. These receptors all come from a woman in her twenties or thirties in good health. Both conserved end residues are trimmed from each CDR3. Each record gives: J gene, clone size, V gene, CDR3 protein. A clone size is listed for some rows: how often the clone was seen (once, few, many), or a class if it is expanded.

j_gene: TRBJ2-1; abundance: NA; v_gene: TRBV2; CDR3aa: ASSEAAHGSSYNEQF
j_gene: TRBJ2-7; abundance: NA; v_gene: TRBV6-1; CDR3aa: ASSELYEQY
j_gene: TRBJ1-1; abundance: NA; v_gene: TRBV15; CDR3aa: ATSRTDSSEAF
j_gene: TRBJ1-1; abundance: NA; v_gene: TRBV20-1; CDR3aa: SAWTAF
j_gene: TRBJ1-5; abundance: once; v_gene: TRBV28; CDR3aa: ASTQDYSNQPQH
j_gene: TRBJ1-3; abundance: NA; v_gene: TRBV28; CDR3aa: ASSPWGLGNTIY
j_gene: TRBJ2-3; abundance: NA; v_gene: TRBV4-1; CDR3aa: ASSQEWGTDTQY
j_gene: TRBJ2-1; abundance: NA; v_gene: TRBV29-1; CDR3aa: SVPGLAGELYQF
j_gene: TRBJ2-7; abundance: once; v_gene: TRBV5-1; CDR3aa: ASRGDSSYEQY
j_gene: TRBJ2-7; abundance: NA; v_gene: TRBV5-1; CDR3aa: ASSLTEYYEQY
j_gene: TRBJ2-3; abundance: NA; v_gene: TRBV7-9; CDR3aa: ASSMTGVADTQY
j_gene: TRBJ1-2; abundance: NA; v_gene: TRBV6-5; CDR3aa: ASSYSDNGANYGYT
j_gene: TRBJ2-5; abundance: once; v_gene: TRBV15; CDR3aa: ATSRVPAQETQY